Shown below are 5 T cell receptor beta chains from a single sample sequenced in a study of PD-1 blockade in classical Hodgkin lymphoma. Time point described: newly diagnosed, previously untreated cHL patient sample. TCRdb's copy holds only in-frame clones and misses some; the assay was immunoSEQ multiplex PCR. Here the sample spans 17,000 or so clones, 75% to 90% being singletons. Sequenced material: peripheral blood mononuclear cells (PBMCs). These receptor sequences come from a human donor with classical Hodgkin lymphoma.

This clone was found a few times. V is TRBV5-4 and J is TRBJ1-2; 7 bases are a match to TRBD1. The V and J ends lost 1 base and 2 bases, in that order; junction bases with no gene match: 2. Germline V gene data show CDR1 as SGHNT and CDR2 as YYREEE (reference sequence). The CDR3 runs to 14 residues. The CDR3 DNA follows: TGTGCCAGCAGCTTGAGACAGGGCAACTATGGCTACACCTTC. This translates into CASSLRQGNYGYTF.

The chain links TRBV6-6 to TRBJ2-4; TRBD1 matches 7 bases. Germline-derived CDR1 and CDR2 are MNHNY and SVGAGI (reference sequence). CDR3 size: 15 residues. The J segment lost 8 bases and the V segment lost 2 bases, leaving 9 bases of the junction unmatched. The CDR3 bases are TGTGCCAGCAGTTACAGGGGACAGCCGAGGGACATTCAGTACTTC. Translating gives CASSYRGQPRDIQYF.

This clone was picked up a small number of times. CDR3 in DNA: TGTGCCAGCAGTGACAGGATTGGAACCGGGGAGCTGTTTTTT. Residues: CASSDRIGTGELFF. V and J are TRBV6-4 and TRBJ2-2; D uncertain. There are 14 residues in the CDR3. V dropped 2 bases and J dropped 5 bases, with 9 bases sitting between them. Germline CDR1 reads MRHNA; CDR2 reads SNTAGT.

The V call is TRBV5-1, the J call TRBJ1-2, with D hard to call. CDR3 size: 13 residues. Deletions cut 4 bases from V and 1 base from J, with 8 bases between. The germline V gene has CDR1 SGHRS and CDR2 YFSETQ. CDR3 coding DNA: TGCGCCAGCAGCCAGACACTTAACTATGGCTACACCTTC. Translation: CASSQTLNYGYTF.

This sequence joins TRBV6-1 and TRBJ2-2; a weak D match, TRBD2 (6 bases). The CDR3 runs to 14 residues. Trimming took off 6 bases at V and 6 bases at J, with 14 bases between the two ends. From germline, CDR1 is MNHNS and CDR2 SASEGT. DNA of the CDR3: TGTGCCAGCAGATCAGTCCGGGGGTCCGGGGAGCTGTTTTTT. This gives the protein CASRSVRGSGELFF.